This TCR beta chain was sequenced for a study of molecular identifiers for immune sequencing clone quantification. Findings and limits, study-wide: Under 1% of molecules in naive cells, but over 99% of effector molecules, belonged to clones above 20 RNA copies.

Each CDR3 protein is one row after TCRdb ran MiXCR on the PCR reads. The sample carries 80,000 to 95,000 distinct CDR3 sequences, under 20% recorded once. Note on this clonotype: Its antigen is as yet unknown.

Trimming took 6 bases from V and 5 from J, leaving 23 bases between them. The CDR3 consists of 16 residues. Per germline, CDR1 KGHSH and CDR2 LQKENI. Sorted cells numbering about 19,000 to 1,000,000, with 10%, 30% or 50% RNA, yielded the naive CD8 libraries. This clonotype originated in a human donor in good health. Some libraries in this study had Jurkat cell RNA spiked in. V gene TRBV18 combines with J gene TRBJ2-7; D gene unclear. The sequenced sample consisted of naive CD8+ T cells from blood, with Jurkat cell RNA spiked in. Specified subset: FACS-sorted CD8+CD4-CCR7+CD45RA+ naive T cells. CDR3 DNA: TGTGCCAGCTCCCACGGGCCTGTCCGGGCTCCCCACGAGCAGTACTTC. Protein product: CASSHGPVRAPHEQYF.